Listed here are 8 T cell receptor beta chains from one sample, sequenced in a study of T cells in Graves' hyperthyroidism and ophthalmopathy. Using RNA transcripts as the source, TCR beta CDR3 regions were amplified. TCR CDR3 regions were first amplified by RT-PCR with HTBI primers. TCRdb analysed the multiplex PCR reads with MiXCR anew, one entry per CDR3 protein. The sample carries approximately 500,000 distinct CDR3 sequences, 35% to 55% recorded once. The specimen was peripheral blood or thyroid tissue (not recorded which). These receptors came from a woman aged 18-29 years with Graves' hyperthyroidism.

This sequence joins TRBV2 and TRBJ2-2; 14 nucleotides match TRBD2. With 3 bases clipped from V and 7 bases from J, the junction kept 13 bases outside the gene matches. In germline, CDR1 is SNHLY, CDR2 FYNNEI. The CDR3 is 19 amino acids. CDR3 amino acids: CASSDGGPGLAGDGGELFF. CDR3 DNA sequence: TGTGCCAGCAGTGATGGCGGACCGGGACTAGCGGGAGATGGCGGGGAGCTGTTTTTT.

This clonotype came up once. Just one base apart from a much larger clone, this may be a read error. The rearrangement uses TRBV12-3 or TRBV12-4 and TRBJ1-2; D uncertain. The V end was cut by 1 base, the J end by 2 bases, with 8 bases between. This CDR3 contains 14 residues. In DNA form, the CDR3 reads TGTGCCAGCAGTTTAGAGCCAGAGAACTATGGCTACACCTTC. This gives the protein CASSLEPENYGYTF.

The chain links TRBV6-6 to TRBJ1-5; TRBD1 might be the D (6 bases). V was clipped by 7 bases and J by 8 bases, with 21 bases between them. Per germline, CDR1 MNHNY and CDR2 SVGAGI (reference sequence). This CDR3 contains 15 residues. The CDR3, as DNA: TGTGCCAGCACCTACGGGGCAGGGGATAGGGAGCCCCAGCATTTT. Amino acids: CASTYGAGDREPQHF.

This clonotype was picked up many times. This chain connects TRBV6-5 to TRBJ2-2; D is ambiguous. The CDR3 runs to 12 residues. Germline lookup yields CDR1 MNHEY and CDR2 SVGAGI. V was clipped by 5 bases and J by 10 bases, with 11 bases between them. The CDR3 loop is CASSRSPAELFF. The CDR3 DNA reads TGTGCCAGCAGTAGATCCCCCGCGGAGCTGTTTTTT.

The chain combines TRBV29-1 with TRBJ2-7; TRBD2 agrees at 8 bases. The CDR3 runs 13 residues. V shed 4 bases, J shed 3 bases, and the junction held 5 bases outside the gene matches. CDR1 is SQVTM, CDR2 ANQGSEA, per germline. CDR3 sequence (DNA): TGCAGCGTTGTAAGCGGGAGATTCTACGAGCAGTACTTC. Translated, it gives CSVVSGRFYEQYF.

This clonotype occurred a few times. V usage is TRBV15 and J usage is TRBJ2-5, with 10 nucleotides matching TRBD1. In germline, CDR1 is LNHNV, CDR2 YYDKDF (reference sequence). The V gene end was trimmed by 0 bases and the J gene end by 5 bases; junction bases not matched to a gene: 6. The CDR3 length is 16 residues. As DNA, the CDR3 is TGTGCCACCAGCAGAGATTTGACAGGGGGCTGGGAGACCCAGTACTTC. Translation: CATSRDLTGGWETQYF.

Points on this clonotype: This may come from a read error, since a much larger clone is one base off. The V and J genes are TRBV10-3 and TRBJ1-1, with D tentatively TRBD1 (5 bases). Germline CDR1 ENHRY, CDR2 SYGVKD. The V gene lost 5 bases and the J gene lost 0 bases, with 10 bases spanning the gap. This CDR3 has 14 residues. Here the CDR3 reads CAISHGTLNTEAFF. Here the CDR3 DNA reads TGTGCCATCAGTCATGGGACCTTGAACACTGAAGCTTTCTTT.

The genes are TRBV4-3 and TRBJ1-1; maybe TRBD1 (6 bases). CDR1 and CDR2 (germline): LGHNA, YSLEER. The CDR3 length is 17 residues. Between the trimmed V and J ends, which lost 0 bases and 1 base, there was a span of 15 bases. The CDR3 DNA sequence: TGCGCCAGCAGCCAAGATCGAGGACAGCAATCGAACACTGAAGCTTTCTTT. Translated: CASSQDRGQQSNTEAFF.